This T cell receptor (beta chain) comes out of a study of neurological immune-mediated disorders (dated by TCRdb to about 2019). Describing the broader study: Peripheral blood TCR-beta repertoires from patients with HTLV-I-associated myelopathy (HAM/TSP), patients with multiple sclerosis, and healthy controls were compared in the study using UMI-based sequencing. Longitudinal samples, technical triplicates and paired sorted CD4+ and CD8+ T-cell subsets, alongside PBMC samples, were included among the roughly 98 TCR-beta libraries. The cohort was made up of some 70 subjects, consisting of around 14 HAM/TSP patients, some 34 multiple sclerosis patients and approximately 20 healthy controls.

Broad study findings and their caveats: No identical CDR3 amino acid sequences were shared among expanded clones across subjects, suggesting private TCR-beta repertoires in all groups. The highest TCR clonal expansion was observed in HAM/TSP patients, whereas the lowest was observed in MS patients, even when compared with healthy controls.

The healthy controls were volunteers from a blood bank in Maryland, USA. Sorted-subset TCR libraries were prepared from around 1 million sorted CD4+ or CD8+ T cells. Peripheral blood was subjected to Ficoll-Hypaque density gradient centrifugation to isolate PBMCs, which were then cryopreserved in liquid nitrogen. Paired sorted CD4+ and CD8+ subsets came from healthy controls, HAM/TSP patients and MS patients. To synthesize cDNA, template-switch 5'RACE was performed with a primer carrying a 10-nucleotide random unique molecular identifier so that each TCR transcript was tagged. Over 190 million TCR-beta sequences, covering 15-18 subjects, were produced in each sequencing run. The RNeasy kit was used for extraction of total RNA. The KAPA Real-time Library Amplification kit was used to amplify TCR-beta VDJ regions with primers targeting the TCR constant region and the 5'RACE anchor. Sample indexes and Illumina adaptors were added in a first PCR, and a second PCR then increased library yield. After Ampure bead purification, the TCR product of roughly 650 bp was size-selected on a 2% E-gel SizeSelection system. Before pooling, library quality was assessed on a Bioanalyzer, concentration was determined with Qubit, and library quantification was performed with the Kapa Library Quantification kit. Paired-end 2 x 150 bp sequencing of the libraries was performed on an Illumina HiSeq 2500. To increase sequence diversity, 25-30% phiX was spiked into each library pool. The original pipeline was this. The UMI-based MiGEC pipeline processed quality-filtered reads and removed over 85% of raw TCR sequences during error correction. IMGT germline references were used for aligning VDJ genes, and each clonotype was defined as a unique CDR3 amino acid sequence together with its V-J genes. VDJtools evaluated clonal expansion, Shannon diversity and CDR3 relatedness (CalcPairwiseDistances, ClusterSamples); CLCbio workbench built phylogenetic trees. Clones with at least 8 unique UMIs were defined as expanded, with this threshold being based on coefficient-of-variation modelling across technical triplicates. TCRdb's own reprocessing of the public reads used fastp at Q25 and MiXCR and kept productive beta chains. CDR3 protein duplicates are merged, each entry listing the most common genes and DNA. The authors' filters were not applied to this entry. In all, the sample holds about 39,000 distinct CDR3 sequences, and around 7% of those were seen once. Around 6% of the sample goes to the ten largest clones.

This clonotype has a handful of counts. This clone's antigen is unknown. Base qualities are missing; no much larger clone stands one base away. The specimen was CD4+ T cells from blood. This receptor was taken from a man aged 50 or older in good health.

Here the CDR3 is given as CAWSVRNPGKDEQYF. The DNA sequence reads TGTGCCTGGAGTGTACGTAACCCCGGGAAGGACGAGCAGTACTTC. The chain links TRBV30 with TRBJ2-7; TRBD2 might be the D gene, on 5 matching bases. The CDR3 has 15 amino acids, counting the end cysteine and phenylalanine. CDR3 DNA only is kept here, 45 bases in frame from base 1. V is cut by 0 bases and J by 5 bases, and the space between the germline ends is 17 bases. From a lookup of the germline V gene (reference sequence), CDR1 and CDR2 are GTSNPN and SVGIG.